This entry lists 24 T cell receptor beta chains sequenced from one sample in a study of blood T cell repertoires in COVID-19. TCRdb keeps only in-frame clones here, not all; method: immunoSEQ multiplex PCR. The sample consists of 140,000 or so clones, approximately 84% of them appearing once. Sequenced input: peripheral blood. The receptors were sampled from a human donor in a cohort sampled during active COVID-19.

In this sample, this clone turned up once. This sequence joins TRBV4-2 and TRBJ2-3, with a weak D call TRBD1 (8 bases). The ends were cut back, 0 bases at V and 0 bases at J, with 25 bases in the middle. CDR1 is LGHNA, CDR2 YNFKEQ, per germline. The CDR3 covers 21 residues. For the CDR3, the DNA is TGTGCCAGCAGCCAAGACCGCAGGGGGCGGGAGCCGTCTCCGAGCACAGATACGCAGTATTTT. It yields the protein CASSQDRRGREPSPSTDTQYF.

The chain has TRBV6-5 and TRBJ2-7, with D tentatively TRBD2 (5 bases). Germline loops: CDR1 MNHEY, CDR2 SVGAGI. This CDR3 region has 14 residues. The V end lost 8 bases, the J end lost 0 bases, and 14 bases lay between the germline ends. The CDR3 DNA follows: TGTGCCAGCCTCTACGGGGAGAGCTCCTACGAGCAGTACTTC. Encoded protein: CASLYGESSYEQYF.

The chain couples TRBV27 to TRBJ1-6, with 9 bases fitting TRBD1. V shed 1 base, J shed 6 bases, and the junction held 1 base outside the gene matches. The CDR3 is 15 amino acids. Germline values: CDR1 MNHEY, CDR2 SMNVEV (reference sequence). The DNA for the CDR3 is TGTGCCAGCAGTTTATGGGACAGGGCTAATTCACCCCTCCACTTT. Translated: CASSLWDRANSPLHF.

V usage is TRBV27 and J usage is TRBJ1-1, with 8 bases identical to TRBD1. Germline V gene sequence: CDR1 MNHEY, CDR2 SMNVEV (reference sequence). V gave up 0 bases and J gave up 3 bases; unmatched junction bases: 3. The CDR3 extends over 15 amino acids. The CDR3 region has the DNA TGTGCCAGCAGTTTATCAGGGACAGGATACACTGAAGCTTTCTTT. Translating gives CASSLSGTGYTEAFF.

As concerns this clone: The sample carries other DNA sequences with the same CDR3. V and J are TRBV12-3 or TRBV12-4 and TRBJ2-7; possible D gene TRBD1, 6 bases. This CDR3 spans 12 amino acids. V was shortened by 6 bases and J by 4 bases, with 10 bases between the two germline ends. The CDR3 DNA reads as TGTGCCAGCAGCCCCACAGGGTACGAGCAGTACTTC. This sequence encodes CASSPTGYEQYF.

The J gene is TRBJ1-1, the V gene TRBV6-2 or TRBV6-3; D gene uncertain. Germline-derived CDR1 and CDR2 are MNHEY and SVGEGT. V was cut by 3 bases and J by 1 base, with 6 bases left in between. The CDR3 is 13 amino acids. The CDR3 spells CASSYQANTEAFF. CDR3 nucleotide sequence: TGTGCCAGCAGTTATCAGGCGAACACTGAAGCTTTCTTT.

Of note for this clone: Other DNA sequences from this sample encode an identical CDR3 as well. The genes are TRBV5-1 and TRBJ2-3, with a tentative D call TRBD2 (5 bases). This CDR3 contains 14 residues. CDR1 and CDR2 (germline): SGHRS, YFSETQ. Trimming shortened V by 1 base and J by 2 bases, and 8 bases separated the two germline ends. CDR3 sequence reads: CASSLSGTTDTQYF. The CDR3 DNA sequence: TGCGCCAGCAGCTTGTCGGGAACCACAGATACGCAGTATTTT.

The chain has TRBV10-2 and TRBJ2-1; 8 nucleotides agree with TRBD2. The germline gives CDR1 WSHSY, CDR2 SAAADI. CDR3 length: 16 amino acids. V gave up 5 bases and J gave up 5 bases; unmatched junction bases: 11. The chain's CDR3 is CASSTPVAGGHNEQFF. The CDR3 bases are TGCGCCAGCAGTACCCCGGTGGCGGGGGGCCACAATGAGCAGTTCTTC.

This clone has more than one count but fewer than ten. The chain has TRBV6-5 and TRBJ2-1; 8 nucleotides align to TRBD1. V dropped 6 bases and J dropped 6; count of bases not matched to a gene: 7. Germline V gene lookup returns CDR1 MNHEY and CDR2 SVGAGI. The CDR3 is made up of 14 amino acids. The CDR3 sequence: CASRRQGASNEQFF. In DNA, the CDR3 is TGTGCCAGCAGGCGTCAGGGGGCATCCAATGAGCAGTTCTTC.

The chain couples TRBV27 to TRBJ2-1; TRBD2 agrees at 16 bases. This CDR3 contains 16 residues. V was pared by 3 bases and J by 10 bases, with 6 bases of the junction left unmatched. The germline V gene encodes CDR1 MNHEY and CDR2 SMNVEV (reference sequence). CDR3 protein: CASSLGLAGGLGEQFF. CDR3 in DNA: TGTGCCAGCAGTTTGGGACTAGCGGGGGGGCTTGGAGAGCAGTTCTTC.

V gene TRBV6-4 combines with J gene TRBJ2-7, with D hard to call. V lost 6 bases to trimming and J lost 3 bases, with 6 bases between them. From germline, CDR1 is MRHNA and CDR2 SNTAGT. The length of the CDR3 is 11 residues. The CDR3 here is CASRLRYEQYF. Written as DNA, the CDR3 is TGTGCCAGCAGACTTCGCTACGAGCAGTACTTC.

The chain carries TRBV5-1 and TRBJ2-1; 9 nucleotides agree with TRBD2. J gave up 7 bases and V 7 bases, and 12 bases lay outside the gene matches. The CDR3 totals 15 residues. The germline V gene encodes CDR1 SGHRS and CDR2 YFSETQ. The CDR3 loop reads CASRIAAGGPNEQFF. The CDR3 coding sequence is TGCGCCAGCCGGATCGCGGCGGGGGGGCCGAATGAGCAGTTCTTC.

The chain recombines TRBV5-1 with TRBJ2-1; 8 bases fit TRBD2. V dropped 6 bases and J dropped 4; count of bases not matched to a gene: 6. The germline gives CDR1 SGHRS, CDR2 YFSETQ. This CDR3 region has 14 residues. In nucleotides, the CDR3 is TGCGCCAGCAAAAGCGGGGGACTATACAATGAGCAGTTCTTC. Its protein is CASKSGGLYNEQFF.

This clone showed up just a few times. The chain combines TRBV5-1 with TRBJ1-3, with 7 bases fitting TRBD1. The CDR3 spans 16 residues. With V trimmed by 0 bases and J by 0 bases, 3 bases remained unmatched. In germline, CDR1 is SGHRS, CDR2 YFSETQ. CDR3 nucleotide sequence: TGCGCCAGCAGCTTGGACAGGGGAACCTCTGGAAACACCATATATTTT. Translating gives CASSLDRGTSGNTIYF.

The V call is TRBV12-5, the J call TRBJ2-4, with 8 bases lining up with TRBD1. V shed 1 base, J shed 1 base, and the junction held 3 bases outside the gene matches. Germline CDR1 is LGHNT and CDR2 is FRNRAP. The CDR3 contains 16 residues. Here the CDR3 DNA reads TGTGCTAGTGGTTTGGACAGGGGGTTGGCCAAAAACATTCAGTACTTC. Its translation is CASGLDRGLAKNIQYF. The variable domain in full, with the rest retrieved from reference TRBV12-5 and TRBJ2-4, is DARVTQTPRHKVTEMGQEVTMRCQPILGHNTVFWYRQTMMQGLELLAYFRNRAPLDDSGMPKDRFSAEMPDATLATLKIQPSEPRDSAVYFCASGLDRGLAKNIQYFGAGTRLSVL.

The chain links TRBV6-5 to TRBJ2-1; 7 bases line up with TRBD2. The junction had 2 bases not matched to a gene; V was cut back by 3 bases and J by 6 bases. This CDR3 has 13 amino acids. Germline-derived CDR1 and CDR2 are MNHEY and SVGAGI. In nucleotides, the CDR3 is TGTGCCAGCAGTTATCGACTAGCCAATGAGCAGTTCTTC. Translating it yields CASSYRLANEQFF.

The chain couples TRBV27 to TRBJ2-1; 10 nucleotides match TRBD2. There are 16 residues in the CDR3. Germline V lookup: CDR1 MNHEY, CDR2 SMNVEV (reference sequence). With 7 bases clipped from V and 3 bases from J, the junction kept 9 bases outside the gene matches. CDR3 in DNA: TGTGCCAGCAACCCGGGGAGCGGGGGGGACTACAATGAGCAGTTCTTC. Amino acid sequence: CASNPGSGGDYNEQFF.

This clone is a singleton in its sample. This rearrangement joins TRBV7-2 to TRBJ1-2, with D possibly being TRBD1 (5 bases). CDR3 size: 14 residues. The germline V gene encodes CDR1 SGHTA and CDR2 FQGNSA. The ends were cut back, 1 base at V and 8 bases at J, with 14 bases in the middle. CDR3 nucleotide sequence: TGTGCCAGCAGCTTAGTGGGCCAGGGTGGCGGCTACACCTTC. Its translation is CASSLVGQGGGYTF. The full variable domain, rest sourced from reference TRBV7-2 and TRBJ1-2, is GAGVSQSPSNKVTEKGKDVELRCDPISGHTALYWYRQSLGQGLEFLIYFQGNSAPDKSGLPSDRFSAERTGGSVSTLTIQRTQQEDSAVYLCASSLVGQGGGYTFGSGTRLTVV.

The chain links TRBV9 to TRBJ1-4; 7 bases fit TRBD1. Trimming cost V 4 bases and J 8 bases; bases outside gene matches: 8. CDR1 is SGDLS and CDR2 is YYNGEE in the germline V gene. This CDR3 comprises 14 residues. The chain's CDR3 is CASSPRQGGEKLFF. The CDR3 DNA reads TGTGCCAGCAGCCCCCGGCAGGGGGGCGAAAAACTGTTTTTT.

V usage is TRBV5-1 and J usage is TRBJ1-1; 8 bases align to TRBD1. Germline-derived CDR1 and CDR2 are SGHRS and YFSETQ. The junction had 4 bases not matched to a gene; V was cut back by 2 bases and J by 4 bases. CDR3 length equals 14 residues. The CDR3 region is CASSFFDRGTEAFF. The CDR3 bases are TGCGCCAGCAGCTTCTTTGACAGGGGCACTGAAGCTTTCTTT. Complete variable domain (other parts from reference TRBV5-1 and TRBJ1-1): KAGVTQTPRYLIKTRGQQVTLSCSPISGHRSVSWYQQTPGQGLQFLFEYFSETQRNKGNFPGRFSGRQFSNSRSEMNVSTLELGDSALYLCASSFFDRGTEAFFGQGTRLTVV.

The chain recombines TRBV5-1 with TRBJ2-7; TRBD2 aligns across 10 bases. CDR1 and CDR2 from the germline V gene are SGHRS and YFSETQ. The CDR3 runs 17 residues. V gave up 2 bases and J gave up 2 bases; unmatched junction bases: 10. The CDR3 DNA sequence: TGCGCCAGCAGCTTAGGCCCTAGCGGGGGCCCAACCTACGAGCAGTACTTC. Translating it yields CASSLGPSGGPTYEQYF.

The V gene is TRBV4-1, the J gene TRBJ2-1; D is undetermined. The CDR3 has 13 amino acids. V lost 4 bases, J lost 0 bases, and 4 bases lay in between. CDR1 MGHRA and CDR2 YSYEKL come from the germline V gene. The CDR3 DNA follows: TGCGCCAGCAGCCTTAGCTCCTACAATGAGCAGTTCTTC. It is translated as CASSLSSYNEQFF.

The chain employs TRBV2 and TRBJ2-3; 9 nucleotides align to TRBD1. V was clipped by 5 bases and J by 1 base; unmatched bases: 4. CDR3 length: 15 residues. Per germline, CDR1 SNHLY and CDR2 FYNNEI. The CDR3: CASSTRDRGTDTQYF. The DNA of the CDR3 is TGTGCCAGCAGTACCCGGGACAGGGGCACAGATACGCAGTATTTT.

The chain employs TRBV19 and TRBJ1-4, with D possibly TRBD1 on 6 matching bases. CDR1 and CDR2 (germline): LNHDA, SQIVND (reference sequence). V gave up 1 base and J gave up 7 bases, with 13 bases separating them. The CDR3 contains 15 residues. The CDR3 reads CASSIVQGLREKLFF. The CDR3 coding sequence is TGTGCCAGTAGTATAGTCCAGGGGTTGCGTGAAAAACTGTTTTTT.